This record looks at one T cell receptor beta chain sequence and its context. The antigen it binds to is not known. Base qualities were left out, and no much larger clone turns up one base away. This entry is derived from a study of blood T cell repertoires in COVID-19 (dated by TCRdb to about 2020). Describing the broader study: The collaborator samples originated in the United States, Italy and Spain and spanned the acute and convalescent phases of COVID-19. The material from the prospective study consisted of cDNA or gDNA derived from T cells, B-cell-depleted T cells, or PBMCs. Deeply sampled blood TCRbeta repertoires from subjects exposed to, actively infected with, or recovered from COVID-19 were included in the dataset. The repertoires were made available in a free public database intended to serve as a resource for research on the immune response to SARS-CoV-2. Samples were obtained from the ongoing ImmuneRACE study (first 160 participants) and from about 1,300 subjects provided by 6 global collaborators. Sample metadata almost always included a de-identified subject ID, COVID-19 status, age in years and sex. HLA class I and class II types, where available, came from metadata supplied by the sample provider rather than from assay-based typing.

The germline V gene supplies CDR1 MDHEN and CDR2 SYDVKM. The junction carries 18 bases between V and J, which are trimmed by 6 bases and 3 bases respectively. The CDR3 runs 16 amino acids, cysteine and phenylalanine included. The DNA shown is the 48-base CDR3, in frame from base 1. The collaborating institutions used their own protocols to collect whole blood in K2EDTA tubes. Collaborator samples were shipped for TCRbeta analysis as frozen whole blood, isolated PBMCs, or DNA extracted from either sample type. Points the paper makes about the study in general: How much clinical and demographic metadata was included differed by source and by participant, and the metadata was provided uncurated.

The immunoSEQ Assay, a bias-controlled multiplex PCR, was used to amplify TCRbeta CDR3 regions from genomic DNA. Under the source paper's analysis protocol: The number of nucleated cells in each sample was estimated from the amplification of reference gene primers within the assay. To quantify the absolute abundance of each unique TCRbeta CDR3 rearrangement, sequence reads were collapsed and filtered. Productive Simpson clonality was computed per sample as the square root of Simpson's diversity index over productive rearrangements. Drawn from immuneACCESS, this table holds only the in-frame rearrangements with V and J called that TCRdb kept. Clones are partly lost; checked studies trace under half to an unresolved V gene and leave the rest unexplained. V and J calls and clone size are given by that table; D and trimming were obtained from the DNA. The table for this sample lists 190,000 or so clones; 90% of them were counted only once. The top ten constitute roughly 0.56% of the sample.

The sequenced material came from peripheral blood. The V and J genes are TRBV28 and TRBJ1-5; possibly the D gene is TRBD1, per 6 matching bases. This TCR derives from a man aged 45-60 years with acute or convalescent COVID-19. CDR3 sequence: CASSPPTGSSNQPQHF. At the DNA level, the sequence is TGTGCCAGCAGCCCCCCAACAGGGAGCTCCAATCAGCCCCAGCATTTT.